This T cell receptor (beta chain) was recorded in a study of blood T cell repertoires in COVID-19. For the study at large: T cells, B-cell-depleted T cells, or PBMCs supplied cDNA or gDNA.

Germline values: CDR1 MNHEY, CDR2 SVGAGI. The length of the CDR3 is 13 residues. Germline trimming cut 5 bases from V and 6 bases from J; bases unmatched to any gene: 7. Profiling relied on immunoSEQ multiplex PCR, and the TCRdb table lists in-frame clones only, not all of them. The sample yields about 74,000 clones, about four fifths seen once. Sequencing used peripheral blood. The TCR originated in a human donor in a cohort sampled during active COVID-19. The chain recombines TRBV6-5 with TRBJ2-7; 7 bases match TRBD1. CDR3 residues: CASSPSYRGEQYF. The CDR3 coding sequence is TGTGCCAGCAGTCCATCGTACAGGGGCGAGCAGTACTTC.